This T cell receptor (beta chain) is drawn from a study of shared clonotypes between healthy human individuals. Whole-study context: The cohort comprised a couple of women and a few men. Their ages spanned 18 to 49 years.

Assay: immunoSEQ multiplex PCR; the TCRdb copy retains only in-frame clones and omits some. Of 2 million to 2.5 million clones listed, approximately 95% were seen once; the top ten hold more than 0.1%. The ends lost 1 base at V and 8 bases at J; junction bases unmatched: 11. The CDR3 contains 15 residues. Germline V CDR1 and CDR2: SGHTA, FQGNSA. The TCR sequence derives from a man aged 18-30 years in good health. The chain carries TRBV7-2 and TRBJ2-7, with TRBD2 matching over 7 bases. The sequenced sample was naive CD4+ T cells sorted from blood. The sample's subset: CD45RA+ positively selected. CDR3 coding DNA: TGTGCCAGCAGCTTAGGGCGGGGGTCCGTGGTCCAGCAGTACTTC. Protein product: CASSLGRGSVVQQYF.